This T cell receptor beta chain appears in the sequencing data of a study of response to subunit inactivated influenza vaccine. TCRdb called the RT-PCR reads again in MiXCR, with one record for every CDR3 protein. The sample carries about 540,000 distinct CDR3 sequences, roughly a quarter recorded once. In germline, CDR1 is KGHDR, CDR2 SFDVKD. V lost 5 bases and J lost 7, with 13 bases in between. The CDR3 is made up of 14 amino acids. This clonotype has a count of ten or more. These sequences were also reported in another study, on T cells expressing NK-cell markers. Per that paper: The authors made TCR beta cDNA libraries by 5'RACE template switching. This switching added a universal primer site and UMIs. Four donors showed these clonotypes also leading the CD3+CD56-NKG2C+ fraction.

V usage is TRBV24-1 and J usage is TRBJ2-2, with no clear D. This TCR derives from a man aged 50 or older who received an inactivated influenza vaccine. The input for sequencing was CD4+ T cells sorted from PBMCs, taken 11 to 12 days after vaccination. This CDR3 reads CATSATISGGELFF. The CDR3 DNA is TGTGCCACCAGTGCAACTATCTCTGGCGGGGAGCTGTTTTTT.